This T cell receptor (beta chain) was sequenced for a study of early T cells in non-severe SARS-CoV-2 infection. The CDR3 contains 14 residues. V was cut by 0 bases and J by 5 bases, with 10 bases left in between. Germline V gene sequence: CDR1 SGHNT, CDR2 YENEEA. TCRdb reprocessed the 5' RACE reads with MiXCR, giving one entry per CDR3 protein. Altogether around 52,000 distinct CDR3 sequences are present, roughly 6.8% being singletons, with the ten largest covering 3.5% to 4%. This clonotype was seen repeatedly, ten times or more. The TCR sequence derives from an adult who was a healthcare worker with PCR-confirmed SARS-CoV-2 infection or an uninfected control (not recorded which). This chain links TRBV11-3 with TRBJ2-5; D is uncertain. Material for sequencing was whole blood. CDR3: CASSLDPASETQYF. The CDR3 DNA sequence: TGTGCCAGCAGCTTAGATCCAGCATCGGAGACCCAGTACTTC.